What follows are 21 T cell receptor beta chains derived from one specimen sequenced in a study of T cell responses to AZD1222 COVID-19 vaccine. TCRdb's table, derived via immunoSEQ multiplex PCR, lists solely in-frame clones and lacks some. The sample holds over 150,000 clones, about 92% seen once. The specimen comprised peripheral blood, sampled on day 0 of MenACWY control vaccination. These receptors were taken from an adult in good health.

The chain has TRBV11-1 and TRBJ2-7; no firm D call. V lost 5 bases and J 1 base, leaving 12 bases between the germline ends. Germline loops: CDR1 SGHAT, CDR2 FQDESV (reference sequence). This CDR3 spans 14 amino acids. DNA of the CDR3: TGTGCCAGCAGCCGAGACACCTTATCCTACGAGCAGTACTTC. Translating it yields CASSRDTLSYEQYF.

This clone showed up just once. The chain recombines TRBV19 with TRBJ2-4, with a tentative D call TRBD1 (7 bases). CDR3 length: 14 residues. The germline V gene has CDR1 LNHDA and CDR2 SQIVND (reference sequence). The V end was cut by 0 bases, the J end by 12 bases, with 15 bases between. CDR3 loop: CASSIEEGARSQYF. As DNA, the CDR3 is TGTGCCAGTAGTATAGAGGAGGGGGCGCGAAGTCAGTACTTC.

This chain connects TRBV19 to TRBJ1-1; 8 bases match TRBD1. The V gene's germline CDR1 is LNHDA and CDR2 SQIVND (reference sequence). V shed 4 bases and J 0 bases; nucleotides not matched to a gene: 7. This CDR3 is built from 16 residues. The CDR3: CASSTGTGRLNTEAFF. DNA of the CDR3: TGTGCCAGTAGTACCGGGACAGGCCGACTGAACACTGAAGCTTTCTTT. Drawing the rest from reference TRBV19 and TRBJ1-1, the complete variable domain is DGGITQSPKYLFRKEGQNVTLSCEQNLNHDAMYWYRQDPGQGLRLIYYSQIVNDFQKGDIAEGYSVSREKKESFPLTVTSAQKNPTAFYLCASSTGTGRLNTEAFFGQGTRLTVV.

J is TRBJ1-1 and V is TRBV6-5; tentative D call: TRBD1 (6 bases). Germline values: CDR1 MNHEY, CDR2 SVGAGI. The V gene lost 4 bases and the J gene lost 5 bases, with 11 bases spanning the gap. The CDR3 has 13 residues. Here the CDR3 reads CASSLTGGTEAFF. In nucleotides, the CDR3 is TGTGCCAGCAGTTTGACAGGTGGGACTGAAGCTTTCTTT.

The CDR3 spells CASSPPWGKFYGYTF. The DNA for the CDR3 is TGTGCCAGCAGCCCCCCGTGGGGCAAATTCTATGGCTACACCTTC. This sequence joins TRBV25-1 and TRBJ1-2, with D tentatively TRBD1 (5 bases). The CDR3 consists of 15 residues. Germline CDR1 is MGHDK and CDR2 is SYGVNS. Trimming removed 6 bases at V and 4 bases at J, with 18 bases between.

The chain carries TRBV4-3 and TRBJ1-4; no firm D call. Looked up from germline, CDR1 is LGHNA and CDR2 is YSLEER. Deletions cut 0 bases from V and 0 bases from J, with 14 bases between. The CDR3 is 18 amino acids. As DNA, the CDR3 is TGCGCCAGCAGCCAAGACAGAAGGGCACAGACAACTAATGAAAAACTGTTTTTT. Translation: CASSQDRRAQTTNEKLFF.

The V gene is TRBV5-1, the J gene TRBJ2-3; no firm D call. The CDR3 spans 14 residues. Germline CDR1 reads SGHRS; CDR2 reads YFSETQ. The V end lost 0 bases, the J end lost 2 bases, and 7 bases lay between the germline ends. CDR3 DNA: TGCGCCAGCAGCTTGGTCGAGCCCACAGATACGCAGTATTTT. This sequence encodes CASSLVEPTDTQYF. Variable domain in full (rest from reference TRBV5-1 and TRBJ2-3): KAGVTQTPRYLIKTRGQQVTLSCSPISGHRSVSWYQQTPGQGLQFLFEYFSETQRNKGNFPGRFSGRQFSNSRSEMNVSTLELGDSALYLCASSLVEPTDTQYFGPGTRLTVL.

The rearrangement joins TRBV7-2 to TRBJ1-6, with D possibly being TRBD1 (5 bases). CDR1 is SGHTA and CDR2 is FQGNSA in the germline V gene. The CDR3 runs to 13 residues. The V end was cut by 5 bases, the J end by 10 bases, with 12 bases between. As DNA, the CDR3 is TGTGCCAGCAGCCCCGTGGGGGACTCACCCCTCCACTTT. Its protein is CASSPVGDSPLHF.

The chain uses TRBV6-5 and TRBJ1-2; 9 bases are shared with TRBD1. In germline, CDR1 is MNHEY, CDR2 SVGAGI. The V and J ends lost 8 bases and 5 bases, in that order; junction bases with no gene match: 6. This CDR3 has 13 residues. The CDR3 region has the DNA TGTGCCAGCTGCTTGACAGGGGGATATGGCTACACCTTC. Translating it yields CASCLTGGYGYTF.

The gene calls are TRBV18 and TRBJ1-1; maybe TRBD1 (5 bases). Germline CDR1 is KGHSH and CDR2 is LQKENI. This CDR3 region has 15 residues. V dropped 3 bases and J dropped 10 bases, with 21 bases sitting between them. CDR3 sequence (DNA): TGTGCCAGCTCACCCCAGGGAGCCCCGAGGGGTACAGCTTTCTTT. Translating gives CASSPQGAPRGTAFF.

This chain uses TRBV11-3 with TRBJ1-1; D possibly corresponds to TRBD1 (6 bases). In germline, CDR1 is SGHNT, CDR2 YENEEA. The CDR3 runs to 13 residues. V was shortened by 5 bases and J by 2 bases, with 9 bases between the two germline ends. In DNA, the CDR3 is TGTGCCAGCAGCCGCAGGGGTAACACTGAAGCTTTCTTT. Its protein product is CASSRRGNTEAFF.

This chain links TRBV28 with TRBJ2-7; the D gene is possibly TRBD2 (6 bases). CDR1 is MDHEN, CDR2 SYDVKM, per germline. CDR3 length: 12 amino acids. V was trimmed by 6 bases and J by 5 bases, leaving 11 bases between them. For the CDR3, the DNA is TGTGCCAGCAGGGAGGGACGACACGAGCAGTACTTC. Protein sequence: CASREGRHEQYF.

V usage is TRBV4-1 and J usage is TRBJ1-5; D is possibly TRBD1 (6 bases). V was clipped by 4 bases and J by 1 base, with 11 bases between them. Germline values: CDR1 MGHRA, CDR2 YSYEKL. The CDR3 spans 15 residues. CDR3 nucleotides: TGCGCCAGCAGCCCCCTCGGACAGAGCAATCAGCCCCAGCATTTT. Amino acids: CASSPLGQSNQPQHF.

The chain combines TRBV5-1 with TRBJ2-6; the D gene could be TRBD1 or TRBD2 (6 bases each). Germline-derived CDR1 and CDR2 are SGHRS and YFSETQ. The CDR3 spans 19 residues. V gave up 0 bases and J gave up 5 bases, with 21 bases separating them. The CDR3 coding sequence is TGCGCCAGCAGCTTGGGGGGGGCGAGTCCCTCTCTCAGGGCCAACGTCCTGACTTTC. Translated: CASSLGGASPSLRANVLTF.

This sequence joins TRBV7-2 and TRBJ1-2; no firm D call. Germline V gene sequence: CDR1 SGHTA, CDR2 FQGNSA. CDR3 length: 16 amino acids. V lost 0 bases to trimming and J lost 7 bases, with 18 bases between them. This CDR3 is CASSLARSPSSGGYTF. The CDR3 DNA reads as TGTGCCAGCAGCTTAGCGCGGTCACCCTCGTCGGGTGGCTACACCTTC.

This clone is a singleton in its sample. The chain links TRBV27 to TRBJ2-7; 7 bases fit TRBD1. CDR3 length equals 15 residues. Germline-derived CDR1 and CDR2 are MNHEY and SMNVEV (reference sequence). V dropped 5 bases and J dropped 5; count of bases not matched to a gene: 12. The CDR3 DNA reads as TGTGCCAGCAGTCCGGCGACAGGGAAAGTCAACGAGCAGTACTTC. It encodes CASSPATGKVNEQYF.

The J gene is TRBJ1-1, the V gene TRBV19; maybe TRBD1 (5 bases). The CDR3 extends over 15 amino acids. Germline V gene sequence: CDR1 LNHDA, CDR2 SQIVND (reference sequence). V lost 6 bases to trimming and J lost 2 bases, with 16 bases between them. This chain's CDR3 is CASRPQLGGNTEAFF. The CDR3 nucleotides are TGTGCCAGTAGACCCCAGCTGGGGGGTAACACTGAAGCTTTCTTT.

V usage is TRBV5-1 and J usage is TRBJ2-1, with 14 bases aligning to TRBD2. CDR1 SGHRS and CDR2 YFSETQ come from the germline V gene. Losses at the gene ends were 3 bases for V and 4 bases for J; bases not matched to a gene: 9. The CDR3 is 18 residues long. As DNA, the CDR3 is TGCGCCAGCAGCTGGCCCGGGACTAGCGGGAGTCTTTACAATGAGCAGTTCTTC. Its translation is CASSWPGTSGSLYNEQFF.

The rearrangement links TRBV5-1 to TRBJ2-2; 8 bases line up with TRBD1. Germline V gene sequence: CDR1 SGHRS, CDR2 YFSETQ. The CDR3 runs 15 residues. The V and J ends lost 7 bases and 1 base, in that order; junction bases with no gene match: 6. In DNA form, the CDR3 reads TGCGCCAGCTTGTTTGGACAGGGGAACACCGGGGAGCTGTTTTTT. It encodes CASLFGQGNTGELFF. Full variable domain (missing parts from reference TRBV5-1 and TRBJ2-2): KAGVTQTPRYLIKTRGQQVTLSCSPISGHRSVSWYQQTPGQGLQFLFEYFSETQRNKGNFPGRFSGRQFSNSRSEMNVSTLELGDSALYLCASLFGQGNTGELFFGEGSRLTVL.

The chain recombines TRBV29-1 with TRBJ2-5; tentatively, D is TRBD2 (6 bases). This CDR3 has 13 residues. Germline CDR1 and CDR2: SQVTM and ANQGSEA. The germline V and J ends were trimmed by 1 base and 5 bases, with 11 bases remaining between them. This chain's CDR3 is CSVEGGDYETQYF. Here the CDR3 DNA reads TGCAGCGTTGAAGGGGGGGATTATGAGACCCAGTACTTC.

This chain uses TRBV7-7 with TRBJ1-2; TRBD1 might be the D (5 bases). Trimming cost V 4 bases and J 4 bases, with 13 bases left between them. Germline loops: CDR1 SSHAT, CDR2 FNYEAQ (reference sequence). The CDR3 runs to 14 residues. This CDR3 reads CASSSPYRFYGYTF. In DNA, the CDR3 is TGTGCCAGCAGCTCTCCTTACAGGTTCTATGGCTACACCTTC.